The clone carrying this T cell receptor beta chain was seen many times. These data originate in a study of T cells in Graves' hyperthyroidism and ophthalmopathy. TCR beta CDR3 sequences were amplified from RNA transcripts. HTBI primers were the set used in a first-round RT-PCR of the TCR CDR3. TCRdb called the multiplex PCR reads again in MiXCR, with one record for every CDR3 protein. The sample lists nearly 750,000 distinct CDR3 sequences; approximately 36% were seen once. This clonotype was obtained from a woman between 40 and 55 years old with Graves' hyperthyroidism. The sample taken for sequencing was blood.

For the CDR3, the DNA is TGCAGCGCCGACGGGGGGGATGAAAAACTGTTTTTT. Its translation is CSADGGDEKLFF. The chain has TRBV29-1 and TRBJ1-4; D is perhaps TRBD1 (5 bases). The CDR3 is 12 residues long. Looked up from germline, CDR1 is SQVTM and CDR2 is ANQGSEA. V lost 7 bases to trimming and J lost 6 bases, with 12 bases between them.